This T cell receptor beta chain is from a study of shared clonotypes between healthy human individuals. Study results and caveats: The generation probabilities recorded for non-shared clonotypes fell below those of clonotypes shared by all four donors. Sequencing depth was expected to influence donor clonotype sharing.

This clone showed up just once. Antigen: not known. The sample contains more than one DNA sequence encoding this CDR3. V lost 3 bases and J lost 4, with 6 bases in between. The CDR3 contains 12 residues. The germline V gene encodes CDR1 SGHVS and CDR2 FQNEAQ. The naive CD8 subset, CD45RO-negative cells positively selected for CCR7, excluded terminally differentiated effector memory CD45RA+ cells. Libraries were prepared by immunoSEQ multiplex PCR; TCRdb keeps only in-frame clonotypes and omits some of them. This sample has about 2 million clones, with just under 95% found just once. This sequence joins TRBV7-8 and TRBJ1-2, with D maybe TRBD1 (5 bases). The TCR sequence derives from a man younger than 35 in good health. Material: naive CD8+ T cells sorted from blood. CDR3 nucleotide sequence: TGTGCCAGCAGCTTGGGACTCTATGGCTACACCTTC. It codes for CASSLGLYGYTF.